This record concerns one T cell receptor (beta chain) sequence. V was shortened by 0 bases and J by 3 bases, with 17 bases between the two germline ends. Germline CDR1 and CDR2: SGHVS and FNYEAQ. The CDR3 loop spans 17 amino acids. This entry belongs to a study of T-cell reconstitution after alpha-beta-depleted transplantation in children. Unique molecular identifiers were incorporated during preparation of the TCRbeta library. TCRdb re-called the PCR reads through MiXCR, storing one row per CDR3 protein. The sample carries 330,000 or so distinct CDR3 sequences, 10% to 13% recorded once. The source of this sequence is a human donor who donated a stem cell graft to a child with acute lymphoblastic leukemia. Source: PBMCs from the stem cell graft donor, taken from the stem cell graft. The genes are TRBV7-6 and TRBJ1-1, with D perhaps matching TRBD1 (6 bases). CDR3 residues: CASSLALGTGPHTEAFF. The CDR3 DNA is TGTGCCAGCAGCTTAGCTTTAGGAACAGGGCCTCACACTGAAGCTTTCTTT.